Shown below are 12 T cell receptor beta chains from a single sample sequenced in a study of memory CD4+ T cells and cytomegalovirus serostatus (dated by TCRdb to the late 2010s). A FACSAria II was used to sort memory CD4+ T cells, defined as single viable CD3+CD4+CD8-CD45RO+ cells. Receptor amplification or capture employed the immunoSEQ multiplex PCR assay. TCRdb's version of the immuneACCESS table is confined to in-frame rearrangements and falls short of the full clone set. An unresolved V gene accounts for under half of the shortfall where checked; the remainder is of unknown origin. Present in this sample are about 44,000 clones, around 80% of which were seen just once. In total, the top ten clones hold roughly 1.1% of the sample. Sequencing input: memory CD4+ T cells from blood. These TCRs come from an adult in good health and CMV-seronegative.

CDR3 DNA sequence: TGTGCCAGCAGCTTAGCGGGAGGGCGGACCGGGGAGCTGTTTTTT. Its protein is CASSLAGGRTGELFF. The chain carries TRBV11-3 and TRBJ2-2; 8 positions agree with TRBD2. CDR1 is SGHNT and CDR2 is YENEEA in the germline V gene. Trimming at V came to 1 base and at J to 5 bases, leaving 3 bases not matched to a gene. The length of the CDR3 is 15 residues. Based on the CDR3 plus reference TRBV11-3 and TRBJ2-2, the full variable domain is EAGVVQSPRYKIIEKKQPVAFWCNPISGHNTLYWYLQNLGQGPELLIRYENEEAVDDSQLPKDRFSAERLKGVDSTLKIQPAELGDSAVYLCASSLAGGRTGELFFGEGSRLTVL.

This rearrangement joins TRBV6-5 to TRBJ1-4; 7 positions match TRBD1. Germline loops: CDR1 MNHEY, CDR2 SVGAGI. The CDR3 consists of 15 residues. The V and J ends lost 5 bases and 4 bases, in that order; junction bases with no gene match: 7. The CDR3 bases are TGTGCCAGCAGTCCCCCGGGACAGCTTAATGAAAAACTGTTTTTT. Protein: CASSPPGQLNEKLFF.

J is TRBJ1-2 and V is TRBV6-5; TRBD1 is a possible D gene (5 bases). CDR1 and CDR2 (germline): MNHEY, SVGAGI. The CDR3 has 15 residues. Trimming removed 1 base at V and 3 bases at J, with 12 bases between. The CDR3 loop reads CASSYYSGADYGYTF. The CDR3, as DNA: TGTGCCAGCAGTTACTATAGTGGGGCGGACTATGGCTACACCTTC.

A word on this clone: One end of the junction varies from germline; a read error may be responsible. The chain is built from TRBV7-7 and TRBJ2-5; a possible D gene is TRBD2 (5 bases). Germline V lookup: CDR1 SSHAT, CDR2 FNYEAQ (reference sequence). The CDR3 has 13 residues. This chain's CDR3 is CASSLLVQETQYF. As DNA, the CDR3 is TGTGCTAGCAGCTTACTAGTCCAAGAGACCCAGTACTTC.

The CDR3 here is CASSQGQGGFNYGYTF. The CDR3 nucleotides read TGCGCCAGCAGCCAAGGACAGGGGGGCTTTAACTATGGCTACACCTTC. The chain carries TRBV4-1 and TRBJ1-2, with 9 bases lining up with TRBD1. After removal of 1 base from V and 1 base from J, the junction contained 4 bases not matched to a gene. Germline V CDR1 and CDR2: MGHRA, YSYEKL. CDR3 length equals 16 residues.

A few counts support this clone. The chain links TRBV2 to TRBJ1-5; a weak D match, TRBD1 (6 bases). The germline CDR1 and CDR2 sequences are SNHLY and FYNNEI. The CDR3 has 15 amino acids. V was cut by 6 bases and J by 3 bases, with 15 bases left in between. This chain's CDR3 is CASRGFWTDNQPQHF. In DNA, the CDR3 is TGTGCCAGCAGGGGATTTTGGACAGACAATCAGCCCCAGCATTTT. The full variable domain, with the rest looked up from reference TRBV2 and TRBJ1-5, is EPEVTQTPSHQVTQMGQEVILRCVPISNHLYFYWYRQILGQKVEFLVSFYNNEISEKSEIFDDQFSVERPDGSNFTLKIRSTKLEDSAMYFCASRGFWTDNQPQHFGDGTRLSIL.

The V call is TRBV15, the J call TRBJ2-1, with a possible D match to TRBD2 (6 bases). This CDR3 has 16 amino acids. The V gene lost 0 bases and the J gene lost 4 bases, with 13 bases spanning the gap. Germline CDR1 reads LNHNV; CDR2 reads YYDKDF (reference sequence). The CDR3 coding sequence is TGTGCCACCAGCAGAGATCGCGGGACCGGTTACAATGAGCAGTTCTTC. It yields the protein CATSRDRGTGYNEQFF.

Only one count was recorded for this clone. The chain employs TRBV5-4 and TRBJ2-5; 8 nucleotides agree with TRBD1. Germline V lookup: CDR1 SGHNT, CDR2 YYREEE (reference sequence). CDR3 size: 15 residues. V lost 0 bases to trimming and J lost 0 bases; unmatched junction nucleotides: 1. The CDR3 DNA follows: TGTGCCAGCAGCTTGGGACAGGGGTACCAAGAGACCCAGTACTTC. This gives the protein CASSLGQGYQETQYF.

The CDR3 DNA is TGTGCCAGCCGTATGGACGGGGGGGTGGGCCCCCAGCATTTT. Encoded protein: CASRMDGGVGPQHF. The chain combines TRBV6-6 with TRBJ1-5, with D possibly being TRBD1 (5 bases). Germline V gene lookup returns CDR1 MNHNY and CDR2 SVGAGI (reference sequence). Between the trimmed V and J ends, which lost 8 bases and 10 bases, there was a span of 21 bases. This CDR3 spans 14 amino acids.

This chain joins TRBV29-1 and TRBJ2-2, with D tentatively TRBD2 (6 bases). This CDR3 has 14 amino acids. V was clipped by 5 bases and J by 8 bases, with 18 bases between them. The germline gives CDR1 SQVTM, CDR2 ANQGSEA. The CDR3 DNA reads as TGCAGCGTTCTATCAGGGACTTTGACGGGGGAGCTGTTTTTT. This sequence encodes CSVLSGTLTGELFF.

CDR3 loop: CSARQTIEQFF. CDR3 nucleotides: TGCAGTGCTAGGCAAACGATTGAGCAGTTCTTC. The chain is built from TRBV20-1 and TRBJ2-1; D unresolved. In germline, CDR1 is DFQATT, CDR2 SNEGSKA (reference sequence). The germline V and J ends were trimmed by 3 bases and 9 bases, with 9 bases remaining between them. This CDR3 region has 11 residues.

V usage is TRBV12-5 and J usage is TRBJ2-3, with 12 positions matching TRBD2. The CDR3 runs to 16 residues. V was clipped by 1 base and J by 4 bases; unmatched bases: 3. Germline V gene sequence: CDR1 LGHNT, CDR2 FRNRAP. In DNA form, the CDR3 reads TGTGCTAGTGGTTTGGCTGCTAGCGGGAGGGCAGATACGCAGTATTTT. Translating gives CASGLAASGRADTQYF.